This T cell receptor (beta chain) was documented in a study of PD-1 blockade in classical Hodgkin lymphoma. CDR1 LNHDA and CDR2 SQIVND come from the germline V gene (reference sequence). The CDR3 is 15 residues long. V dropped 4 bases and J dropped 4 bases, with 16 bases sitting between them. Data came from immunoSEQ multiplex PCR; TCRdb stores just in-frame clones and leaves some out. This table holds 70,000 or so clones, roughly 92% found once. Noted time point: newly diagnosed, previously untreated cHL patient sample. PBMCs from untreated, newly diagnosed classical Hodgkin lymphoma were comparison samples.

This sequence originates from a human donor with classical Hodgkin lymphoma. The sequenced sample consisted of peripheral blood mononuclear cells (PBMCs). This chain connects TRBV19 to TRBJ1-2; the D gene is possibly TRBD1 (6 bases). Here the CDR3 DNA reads TGTGCCAGTAGTAAGCTTACAGGGACGCGCTATGGCTACACCTTC. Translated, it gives CASSKLTGTRYGYTF.